This T cell receptor beta chain was recovered during a study of T cells in Graves' hyperthyroidism and ophthalmopathy. RNA transcripts served as the template for amplifying TCR beta CDR3 regions. In the first-round RT-PCR of the TCR CDR3, the HTBI primer set was used. One entry per CDR3 protein, called by TCRdb with MiXCR from the multiplex PCR reads. The profile shows about 37,000 distinct CDR3 sequences, around 50% of them singletons. Patients with ophthalmopathy all had a Clinical Activity Score of at least 3, a NOSPECS grade of at least 4 and duration under 3 months. Used for diagnoses were clinical symptoms, serum thyroxine and TRAb, thyroid ultrasound and orbital computed tomography. Germline V gene sequence: CDR1 SGHNT, CDR2 YYREEE (reference sequence). Trimming pared 5 bases from V and 0 bases from J, leaving 14 bases between. This CDR3 region has 16 residues. This clonotype was seen many times.

What was sequenced was blood. The chain employs TRBV5-4 and TRBJ2-2, with D maybe TRBD2 (6 bases). This sequence originates from a man aged 40-55 years with Graves' ophthalmopathy. CDR3 protein: CASSSGLSPNTGELFF. The DNA for the CDR3 is TGTGCCAGCAGTTCGGGACTCTCCCCGAACACCGGGGAGCTGTTTTTT.